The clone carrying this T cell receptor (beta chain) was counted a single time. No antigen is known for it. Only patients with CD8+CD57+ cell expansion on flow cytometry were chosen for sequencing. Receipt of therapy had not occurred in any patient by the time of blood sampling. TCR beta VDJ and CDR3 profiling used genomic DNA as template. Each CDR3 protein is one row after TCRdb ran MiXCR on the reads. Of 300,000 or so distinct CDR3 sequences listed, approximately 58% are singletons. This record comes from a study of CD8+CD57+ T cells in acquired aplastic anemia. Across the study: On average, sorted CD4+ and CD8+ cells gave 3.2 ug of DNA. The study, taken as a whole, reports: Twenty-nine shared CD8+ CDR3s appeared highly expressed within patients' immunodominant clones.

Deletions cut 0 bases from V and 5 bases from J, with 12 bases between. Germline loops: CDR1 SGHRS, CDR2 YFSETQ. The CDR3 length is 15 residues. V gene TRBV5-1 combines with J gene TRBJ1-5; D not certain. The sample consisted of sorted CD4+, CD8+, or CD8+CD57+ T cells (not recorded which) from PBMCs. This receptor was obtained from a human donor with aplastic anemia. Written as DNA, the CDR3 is TGCGCCAGCAGCTTGGCGGGCCTCCGAGATCAGCCCCAGCATTTT. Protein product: CASSLAGLRDQPQHF.